This T cell receptor (beta chain) was sequenced during a study of cytomegalovirus exposure and HLA in healthy donors. PCR involved 60 Vbeta and 13 Jbeta primers. Generated by immunoSEQ multiplex PCR, the TCRdb table keeps only in-frame clones and is missing some. This repertoire includes some 47,000 clones. Trimming removed 3 bases from V and 1 base from J; junction bases left unmatched: 2. The CDR3 consists of 15 residues. Germline CDR1 and CDR2: LGHNA and YNFKEQ. This sequence was found in a woman aged 40 to 50 in good health and CMV-seronegative. The sample consisted of PBMCs. The J gene is TRBJ2-3, the V gene TRBV4-2; the match to TRBD1 covers 9 bases. CDR3 coding DNA: TGTGCCAGCAGCCAGCGGGACAGGGGCACAGATACGCAGTATTTT. It codes for CASSQRDRGTDTQYF.